This T cell receptor beta chain was obtained from a study of blood T cell repertoires in COVID-19. On the study more broadly: The samples span acute and convalescent COVID-19 from the United States, Italy and Spain. From T cells, B-cell-depleted T cells, or PBMCs came the material, which was cDNA or gDNA.

TCRdb's copy holds only in-frame clones and misses some; the assay was immunoSEQ multiplex PCR. This sample yields about 120,000 clones, of which roughly 88% are seen a single time; about a tenth belongs to the top ten. CDR3 size: 14 residues. Looked up from germline, CDR1 is MNHEY and CDR2 is SVGAGI. Trimming took 5 bases from V and 2 from J; bases not matched to a gene: 2. The TCR originated in a man aged 45 to 65 with acute or convalescent COVID-19. Sequencing used peripheral blood. The J gene is TRBJ2-5, the V gene TRBV6-5; 10 nucleotides match TRBD1. CDR3: CASSRDRGQETQYF. The CDR3 DNA follows: TGTGCCAGCAGTCGGGACAGGGGACAAGAGACCCAGTACTTC.